The entry that follows covers one TCR beta chain sequence. Its antigen is unidentified. The data derive from a study of blood T cells in healthy people across ages. At the level of the study: About one barcoded beta molecule per two T cells was captured by template switching.

Aged roughly 6 to 90, donors were systemically healthy Caucasians from Russia. Isolating PBMCs gave at least 6 million of these cells per sample. A second roughly 6 to 11 cycle PCR used barcoded and J-beta primers. TCRdb independently ran MiXCR on the 5' RACE reads; one entry per CDR3 protein. The profile shows some 1.4 million distinct CDR3 sequences, roughly 45% of them singletons. General study findings and limits: Diversity of TCR beta per million T cells declined in a roughly linear way with age.

Looked up from germline, CDR1 is SGHRS and CDR2 is YFSETQ. J was trimmed by 7 bases and V by 4 bases; bases with no gene match: 21. This CDR3 is 18 amino acids long. The chain joins TRBV5-1 to TRBJ2-7, with 9 nucleotides matching TRBD1. The source material was blood. The sequence derives from a woman under 30 in good health. The CDR3 DNA reads TGCGCCAGCAGCCCACCCCGGACAGGGGAAATGGGTCACAATGAGCAGTACTTC. Amino acids: CASSPPRTGEMGHNEQYF.